The rows below give T cell receptor beta chains drawn from one sample of a study of blood T cell repertoires in COVID-19. Produced via immunoSEQ multiplex PCR; TCRdb's table is partial and in-frame only. Counted here are 200,000 to 300,000 clones, less than 90% occurring once; the ten biggest clones make up roughly 4%. The sample comprised peripheral blood. The receptors originated from a man between 60 and 70 years old with acute or convalescent COVID-19. Each CDR3 is given with its conserved first and last residue. D genes are given only for firm matches. Not all rows give a size; the values are once, few, many and, for expanded clones, a class.

-	TRBJ2-1	TRBV3-1/TRBV3-2	TRBD2	CASSQASGGEQFF	TGTGCCAGCAGCCAAGCGAGCGGGGGTGAGCAGTTCTTC
few	TRBJ2-3	TRBV7-9	-	CASSYNRGTDTQYF	TGTGCCAGCAGCTATAACCGGGGCACAGATACGCAGTATTTT
few	TRBJ1-2	TRBV10-3	-	CAISTPSSGYTF	TGTGCCATCAGTACCCCTTCGAGTGGCTACACCTTC
-	TRBJ1-2	TRBV19	TRBD1	CASSPTGTGGAAYGYTF	TGTGCCAGTAGCCCGACCGGGACAGGGGGCGCGGCCTATGGCTACACCTTC
-	TRBJ2-3	TRBV10-3	-	CAISEADVADTQYF	TGTGCCATCAGTGAGGCGGATGTGGCGGATACGCAGTATTTT
-	TRBJ2-1	TRBV19	TRBD1	CASNTGTDLYNEQFF	TGTGCCAGTAACACCGGGACAGACCTTTACAATGAGCAGTTCTTC
-	TRBJ2-2	TRBV7-2	TRBD2	CASSPRPAGAETGELFF	TGTGCCAGCAGCCCCCGGCCAGCGGGAGCGGAGACCGGGGAGCTGTTTTTT
once	TRBJ1-3	TRBV28	TRBD1	CASSTGGSGNTIYF	TGTGCCAGCAGTACAGGGGGCTCTGGAAACACCATATATTTT
-	TRBJ2-5	TRBV7-9	-	CASSPPGQGVGQYF	TGTGCCAGCAGCCCGCCGGGACAAGGGGTTGGGCAGTACTTC
-	TRBJ1-3	TRBV4-1	TRBD1	CASSQTTDRVTLGGNTIYF	TGCGCCAGCAGCCAGACGACAGACAGGGTAACCCTGGGAGGAAACACCATATATTTT
-	TRBJ1-1	TRBV30	-	CAWSGGWAEAFF	TGTGCCTGGAGTGGGGGCTGGGCCGAAGCTTTCTTT
-	TRBJ1-5	TRBV5-6	TRBD1	CASSRDRGRGQPQHF	TGTGCCAGCAGCCGCGACAGGGGGCGTGGGCAGCCCCAGCATTTT
-	TRBJ2-3	TRBV11-3	-	CASSLTWTEDTQYF	TGTGCCAGCAGCCTGACCTGGACAGAAGATACGCAGTATTTT
few	TRBJ1-2	TRBV29-1	-	CSVDRYSRVGGYTF	TGCAGCGTTGATCGGTACAGCAGGGTGGGGGGCTACACCTTC
-	TRBJ2-2	TRBV3-1/TRBV3-2	TRBD2	CASRGVGTGELFF	TGTGCAAGCCGGGGGGTAGGCACCGGGGAGCTGTTTTTT
-	TRBJ1-4	TRBV19	-	CASSIGGAVEKLFF	TGTGCCAGTAGTATCGGCGGGGCAGTGGAAAAACTGTTTTTT
-	TRBJ2-7	TRBV28	-	CASSPTNAGYYEQYF	TGTGCCAGCAGTCCCACTAATGCGGGATATTACGAGCAGTACTTC
-	TRBJ1-5	TRBV27	-	CASSPGAGFVRQPQHF	TGTGCCAGCAGTCCAGGGGCAGGATTCGTTCGTCAGCCCCAGCATTTT
-	TRBJ1-1	TRBV29-1	TRBD1	CSAKTGATEAFF	TGCAGCGCCAAGACAGGGGCCACTGAAGCTTTCTTT
-	TRBJ2-7	TRBV12-3/TRBV12-4	-	CASSLTFRYEQYF	TGTGCCAGCAGTTTAACCTTCCGGTACGAGCAGTACTTC
-	TRBJ2-7	TRBV25-1	-	CASSMTGPGTYEQYF	TGTGCCAGCAGTATGACAGGCCCTGGTACCTACGAGCAGTACTTC
-	TRBJ2-3	TRBV9	-	CASSVVAGSSTDTQYF	TGTGCCAGCAGCGTAGTCGCAGGTTCGAGCACAGATACGCAGTATTTT
-	TRBJ2-2	TRBV7-8	TRBD1	CASSSPGQGGSGELFF	TGTGCCAGCAGCTCCCCGGGACAGGGTGGGAGCGGGGAGCTGTTTTTT
-	TRBJ1-1	TRBV21-1	-	CASSKDRAQGNTEAFF	TGTGCCAGCAGCAAAGACCGAGCGCAGGGGAACACTGAAGCTTTCTTT
-	TRBJ2-2	TRBV14	TRBD1	CASSPETGARILNTGELFF	TGTGCCAGCAGCCCAGAAACAGGGGCCAGAATCCTGAACACCGGGGAGCTGTTTTTT
-	TRBJ2-7	TRBV12-3/TRBV12-4	-	CASSLRENYEQYF	TGTGCCAGCAGTCTTCGAGAGAACTACGAGCAGTACTTC
-	TRBJ2-2	TRBV9	TRBD1	CASSGPGQGATGELFF	TGTGCCAGCAGCGGACCGGGACAGGGGGCAACTGGGGAGCTGTTTTTT
-	TRBJ2-7	TRBV9	-	CASSVASTPYEQYF	TGTGCCAGCAGCGTAGCTAGTACCCCCTACGAGCAGTACTTC
few	TRBJ2-7	TRBV7-9	TRBD2	CASSSRLAGGSWDEQYF	TGTGCCAGCAGCTCAAGACTAGCGGGAGGTAGCTGGGACGAGCAGTACTTC
-	TRBJ2-7	TRBV5-1	TRBD1	CASSLGQGSSYEQYF	TGCGCCAGCAGCTTGGGACAGGGGAGCTCCTACGAGCAGTACTTC
-	TRBJ2-1	TRBV6-2/TRBV6-3	TRBD2	CASSPRTSGNYNEQFF	TGTGCCAGCAGCCCACGGACTAGCGGGAACTACAATGAGCAGTTCTTC
-	TRBJ1-2	TRBV6-1	-	CASSEVRRASGYTF	TGTGCCAGCAGTGAAGTGAGGAGGGCTTCGGGCTACACCTTC
-	TRBJ1-5	TRBV18	-	CASSSTPGVEPQHF	TGTGCCAGCTCATCCACTCCCGGGGTCGAACCCCAGCATTTT
-	TRBJ2-1	TRBV9	TRBD2	CASALAGGPGDEQFF	TGTGCCAGCGCCCTAGCGGGGGGGCCGGGAGATGAGCAGTTCTTC
-	TRBJ2-3	TRBV6-4	-	CASRQTLAADTQYF	TGTGCCAGCCGACAGACACTCGCGGCAGATACGCAGTATTTT
once	TRBJ2-7	TRBV7-6	-	CASSLVRGQTEQYF	TGTGCCAGCAGCTTAGTGCGGGGTCAGACCGAGCAGTACTTC
-	TRBJ2-3	TRBV7-9	-	CASSTGGTDTQYF	TGTGCCAGCAGCACCGGGGGCACAGATACGCAGTATTTT
-	TRBJ2-3	TRBV7-9	-	CASSSRGRDYGQYF	TGTGCCAGCAGCTCTAGGGGGCGGGATTACGGGCAGTATTTT
-	TRBJ2-2	TRBV2	-	CASSYSTTGELFF	TGTGCCAGCAGTTACAGTACCACCGGGGAGCTGTTTTTT
-	TRBJ2-3	TRBV20-1	-	CSAKYGDTQYF	TGCAGTGCTAAGTACGGGGATACGCAGTATTTT
-	TRBJ2-5	TRBV9	TRBD2	CASSERTSGGPSQETQYF	TGTGCCAGCAGCGAGAGGACTAGCGGGGGACCGTCCCAAGAGACCCAGTACTTC
-	TRBJ2-7	TRBV5-1	-	CASSLGVATPYEQYF	TGCGCCAGCAGCTTGGGTGTAGCGACTCCCTACGAGCAGTACTTC
-	TRBJ1-3	TRBV19	-	CASNTGSSGNTIYF	TGTGCCAGTAACACCGGGTCCTCTGGAAACACCATATATTTT
-	TRBJ1-1	TRBV4-3	-	CASSQEGSTEAFF	TGCGCCAGCAGCCAAGAGGGCAGCACTGAAGCTTTCTTT
once	TRBJ2-3	TRBV29-1	TRBD2	CSVSGTSGTSNLDTQYF	TGCAGCGTCTCCGGGACTAGCGGGACAAGTAATCTAGATACGCAGTATTTT
-	TRBJ1-1	TRBV28	-	CASSTPGGPQNTEAFF	TGTGCCAGCAGTACCCCTGGGGGCCCGCAGAACACTGAAGCTTTCTTT
-	TRBJ2-7	TRBV6-6	TRBD2	CASSYSRTSDEQYF	TGTGCCAGCAGTTACTCGAGGACTAGCGACGAGCAGTACTTC
-	TRBJ2-7	TRBV5-6	-	CASREAGLDYEQYF	TGTGCCAGCCGTGAAGCGGGTCTAGATTACGAGCAGTACTTC
-	TRBJ2-5	TRBV11-1	-	CASSLHRGRGETQYF	TGTGCCAGCAGCTTACATCGGGGGAGGGGGGAGACCCAGTACTTC
once	TRBJ2-3	TRBV9	TRBD1	CASSAPGGTDTQYF	TGTGCCAGCAGCGCCCCAGGGGGAACAGATACGCAGTATTTT